Below, 32 T cell receptor beta chains from the same sample are listed, as sequenced in a study of shared clonotypes between healthy human individuals. CD45RO negativity and positive selection for CCR7 defined naive CD8 cells, a population that excluded terminally differentiated effector memory CD45RA+ cells. This table comes from immunoSEQ multiplex PCR, and its TCRdb copy is limited to in-frame clones, with some not included. The repertoire holds about 2.2 million clones, with around 93% as singletons. Sequencing was done on a sample of naive CD8+ T cells from PBMCs. Receptors originate from a man younger than 30 in good health. Some clones in this sample may be carry-over from other donors' samples.

The rearrangement uses TRBV5-6 and TRBJ1-1; D is undetermined. CDR1 and CDR2 (germline): SGHDT, YYEEEE. The V and J ends lost 0 bases and 5 bases respectively, with 11 bases between them. The CDR3 runs 14 residues. CDR3 DNA: TGTGCCAGCAGCTTGGGGGCCCGGCGGACTGAAGCTTTCTTT. This gives the protein CASSLGARRTEAFF.

The V call is TRBV7-3, the J call TRBJ1-1, with D possibly being TRBD1 (5 bases). The CDR3 loop spans 13 amino acids. Trimming pared 3 bases from V and 3 bases from J, leaving 8 bases between. CDR1 and CDR2 from the germline V gene are SGHTA and FQGTGA. The CDR3 DNA is TGTGCCAGCAGCTTCTCGGGGGACACTGAAGCTTTCTTT. This encodes CASSFSGDTEAFF. The complete variable domain, with remaining parts taken from reference TRBV7-3 and TRBJ1-1, reads GAGVSQTPSNKVTEKGKYVELRCDPISGHTALYWYRQSLGQGPEFLIYFQGTGAADDSGLPNDRFFAVRPEGSVSTLKIQRTERGDSAVYLCASSFSGDTEAFFGQGTRLTVV.

V gene TRBV11-2 combines with J gene TRBJ2-7; 8 nucleotides line up with TRBD2. V lost 1 base and J lost 4; bases outside the gene matches: 9. This CDR3 has 16 amino acids. CDR1 and CDR2 from the germline V gene are SGHAT and FQNNGV. The CDR3 sequence: CASSLALAGLPYEQYF. The CDR3 DNA reads TGTGCCAGCAGCTTAGCCTTAGCGGGACTCCCGTACGAGCAGTACTTC.

The DNA of the CDR3 is TGTGCCAGCAGACCCGGACAGGGGGCTTTAAACACCGGGGAGCTGTTTTTT. Translating gives CASRPGQGALNTGELFF. The J gene is TRBJ2-2, the V gene TRBV11-2, with TRBD1 identical over 11 bases. V shed 6 bases, J shed 2 bases, and the junction held 8 bases outside the gene matches. The CDR3 spans 17 residues. The germline V gene encodes CDR1 SGHAT and CDR2 FQNNGV.

Of note for this clone: This CDR3 is also generated by other DNA sequences in the sample. V usage is TRBV7-9 and J usage is TRBJ2-3; possibly TRBD2 for D (5 bases). The CDR3 spans 12 residues. CDR1 is SEHNR and CDR2 is FQNEAQ in the germline V gene (reference sequence). Trimming shortened V by 5 bases and J by 6 bases, and 9 bases separated the two germline ends. Written as DNA, the CDR3 is TGTGCCAGCAGCCCCCGCGGGGATACGCAGTATTTT. This encodes CASSPRGDTQYF.

The chain is built from TRBV6-5 and TRBJ2-2; TRBD2 matches 10 bases. The germline V gene has CDR1 MNHEY and CDR2 SVGAGI. V shed 2 bases and J 5 bases; nucleotides not matched to a gene: 5. This CDR3 region has 16 residues. The CDR3 coding sequence is TGTGCCAGCAGTTACGGAGCGGGAGGGCGAACCGGGGAGCTGTTTTTT. This translates into CASSYGAGGRTGELFF.

The chain uses TRBV7-6 and TRBJ2-1; 7 nucleotides line up with TRBD2. J was trimmed by 6 bases and V by 4 bases; bases with no gene match: 18. Germline values: CDR1 SGHVS, CDR2 FNYEAQ. The CDR3 has 18 residues. In DNA form, the CDR3 reads TGTGCCAGCAGCTCCCGGGCAGGTGGCGGGAGTCTGGTCAATGAGCAGTTCTTC. It yields the protein CASSSRAGGGSLVNEQFF.

This chain links TRBV19 with TRBJ2-7, with TRBD2 matching 15 bases. V lost 4 bases, J lost 5 bases, and 9 bases stayed unmatched. The V gene's germline CDR1 is LNHDA and CDR2 SQIVND (reference sequence). CDR3 length: 17 residues. The CDR3 loop reads CASSTGTSGRLRHEQYF. In DNA, the CDR3 is TGTGCCAGTAGTACCGGGACTAGCGGGAGGCTCCGCCACGAGCAGTACTTC.

J is TRBJ2-7 and V is TRBV27; D not certain. The CDR3 runs 13 residues. Trimming cost V 4 bases and J 1 base, with 8 bases left between them. Per the germline V gene, CDR1 is MNHEY and CDR2 is SMNVEV (reference sequence). The chain's CDR3 is CASSSGYSYEQYF. CDR3 coding DNA: TGTGCCAGCAGTTCCGGGTATTCCTACGAGCAGTACTTC.

The rearrangement uses TRBV7-3 and TRBJ2-2, with no clear D. This CDR3 spans 12 amino acids. Between the trimmed V and J ends, which lost 0 bases and 10 bases, there was a span of 6 bases. Per germline, CDR1 SGHTA and CDR2 FQGTGA. CDR3 loop: CASSLTPEELFF. DNA for the CDR3: TGTGCCAGCAGCTTAACCCCTGAGGAGCTGTTTTTT.

This clone was seen only once. The V gene is TRBV30, the J gene TRBJ1-1, with TRBD1 as a possible D gene (6 bases). The V gene lost 0 bases and the J gene lost 4 bases, with 15 bases spanning the gap. Germline V CDR1 and CDR2: GTSNPN, SVGIG (reference sequence). CDR3 length equals 15 residues. The DNA for the CDR3 is TGTGCCTGGAGTGTCGCGGGCAGGGGCGGCACTGAAGCTTTCTTT. This gives the protein CAWSVAGRGGTEAFF.

CDR3 loop: CASRLGLNTEAFF. The CDR3 DNA sequence: TGTGCCAGTCGCTTGGGGCTGAACACTGAAGCTTTCTTT. The gene calls are TRBV27 and TRBJ1-1; D may be TRBD1 (5 bases). Per germline, CDR1 MNHEY and CDR2 SMNVEV (reference sequence). The CDR3 spans 13 residues. V lost 9 bases, J lost 0 bases, and 11 bases lay in between.

The chain combines TRBV5-6 with TRBJ1-3; D remains unclear. The length of the CDR3 is 16 residues. Trimming cost V 1 base and J 1 base, with 12 bases left between them. In germline, CDR1 is SGHDT, CDR2 YYEEEE. Here the CDR3 reads CASSLILEGSGNTIYF. Written as DNA, the CDR3 is TGTGCCAGCAGCTTGATTTTGGAGGGATCTGGAAACACCATATATTTT. The variable domain in full, completed from reference TRBV5-6 and TRBJ1-3, reads DAGVTQSPTHLIKTRGQQVTLRCSPKSGHDTVSWYQQALGQGPQFIFQYYEEEERQRGNFPDRFSGHQFPNYSSELNVNALLLGDSALYLCASSLILEGSGNTIYFGEGSWLTVV.

The chain couples TRBV29-1 to TRBJ2-2, with D possibly matching TRBD2 (6 bases). Germline assignment: CDR1 SQVTM and CDR2 ANQGSEA. There are 15 residues in the CDR3. Deletions cut 4 bases from V and 6 bases from J, with 18 bases between. The CDR3 is CSVVLSGEVPGELFF. The CDR3 region has the DNA TGCAGCGTTGTATTGTCGGGAGAGGTCCCCGGGGAGCTGTTTTTT.

This chain joins TRBV7-9 and TRBJ2-5; 9 bases are a match to TRBD1. V lost 4 bases to trimming and J lost 2 bases; unmatched junction nucleotides: 5. CDR1 and CDR2 from the germline V gene are SEHNR and FQNEAQ (reference sequence). This CDR3 contains 15 residues. The CDR3 DNA is TGTGCCAGCAGCTCAGGACAGGGGCTACAAGAGACCCAGTACTTC. Amino acid sequence: CASSSGQGLQETQYF.

V usage is TRBV15 and J usage is TRBJ1-5; D remains unclear. Germline lookup yields CDR1 LNHNV and CDR2 YYDKDF (reference sequence). The CDR3 is made up of 16 amino acids. V was shortened by 4 bases and J by 2 bases, with 15 bases between the two germline ends. Here the CDR3 reads CATSTRRTMGNQPQHF. CDR3 bases: TGTGCCACCAGCACTAGACGGACTATGGGCAATCAGCCCCAGCATTTT. Full variable domain (rest looked up from reference TRBV15 and TRBJ1-5): DAMVIQNPRYQVTQFGKPVTLSCSQTLNHNVMYWYQQKSSQAPKLLFHYYDKDFNNEADTPDNFQSRRPNTSFCFLDIRSPGLGDTAMYLCATSTRRTMGNQPQHFGDGTRLSIL.

This clone has a single count. Other DNA variants within this sample encode the same CDR3. J is TRBJ2-1 and V is TRBV29-1; D is unclear. Trimming removed 4 bases from V and 4 bases from J, with 5 bases in between. The germline V gene encodes CDR1 SQVTM and CDR2 ANQGSEA. The CDR3 consists of 11 residues. In nucleotides, the CDR3 is TGCAGCGTTGCAGTATACAATGAGCAGTTCTTC. It specifies CSVAVYNEQFF.

The chain is built from TRBV7-8 and TRBJ2-7, with 10 bases lining up with TRBD1. The V gene's germline CDR1 is SGHVS and CDR2 FQNEAQ. V trimming: 2 bases; J trimming: 6 bases; junction bases outside the gene matches: 7. This CDR3 has 15 residues. The CDR3 spells CASSLRDRGPSEQYF. In nucleotides, the CDR3 is TGTGCCAGCAGCTTAAGGGACAGGGGTCCCTCCGAGCAGTACTTC.

In nucleotides, the CDR3 is TGCAGCGTTGAGGAGCAGGGCACTGAAGCTTTCTTT. It yields the protein CSVEEQGTEAFF. This sequence joins TRBV29-1 and TRBJ1-1; D is perhaps TRBD1 (5 bases). Trimming pared 3 bases from V and 4 bases from J, leaving 9 bases between. The CDR3 consists of 12 residues. The germline CDR1 and CDR2 sequences are SQVTM and ANQGSEA.

This rearrangement joins TRBV15 to TRBJ2-6; TRBD1 aligns across 10 bases. J gave up 12 bases and V 5 bases, and 10 bases lay outside the gene matches. CDR3 length: 15 amino acids. Germline V gene data show CDR1 as LNHNV and CDR2 as YYDKDF (reference sequence). The CDR3 DNA follows: TGTGCCACCAGCCGACCGGGACAGGGGAAATCCGTCCTGACTTTC. It encodes CATSRPGQGKSVLTF.

The chain carries TRBV6-5 and TRBJ2-1; TRBD1 might be the D (7 bases). Germline CDR1 MNHEY, CDR2 SVGAGI. This CDR3 has 15 residues. Between the trimmed V and J ends, which lost 6 bases and 4 bases, there was a span of 16 bases. The CDR3 DNA sequence: TGTGCCAGCAGCCAGGAGGGACAGCTATACAATGAGCAGTTCTTC. It is translated as CASSQEGQLYNEQFF.

Turning to this clone: Other DNA sequences within the sample encode an identical CDR3. J is TRBJ2-1 and V is TRBV11-2, with 7 bases fitting TRBD2. The CDR3 has 15 residues. CDR1 SGHAT and CDR2 FQNNGV come from the germline V gene. V was clipped by 1 base and J by 7 bases; unmatched bases: 7. CDR3 residues: CASSLVGGPGNEQFF. In DNA form, the CDR3 reads TGTGCCAGCAGCTTAGTGGGAGGGCCTGGGAATGAGCAGTTCTTC.

The chain recombines TRBV5-8 with TRBJ1-3; D is unresolved. Germline CDR1 is SGHTS and CDR2 is YDEGEE. Trimming stripped 0 bases from V and 0 bases from J, with 4 bases between. The CDR3 length is 14 residues. The CDR3 protein is CASSLVYSGNTIYF. For the CDR3, the DNA is TGTGCCAGCAGCTTGGTTTACTCTGGAAACACCATATATTTT.

The gene calls are TRBV6-5 and TRBJ1-1; D remains unclear. CDR1 MNHEY and CDR2 SVGAGI come from the germline V gene. The CDR3 consists of 16 residues. Trimming shortened V by 2 bases and J by 3 bases, and 16 bases separated the two germline ends. DNA for the CDR3: TGTGCCAGCAGTTACCGGGCGCCAGTGTCGGACACTGAAGCTTTCTTT. The encoded protein is CASSYRAPVSDTEAFF.

Turning to this clone: Additional DNA sequences in this sample encode the identical CDR3. The V gene is TRBV29-1, the J gene TRBJ1-2; the match to TRBD1 covers 7 bases. The germline CDR1 and CDR2 sequences are SQVTM and ANQGSEA. V lost 6 bases to trimming and J lost 5 bases; unmatched junction nucleotides: 6. The CDR3 has 12 residues. The CDR3 region is CSVPGQNYGYTF. In nucleotides, the CDR3 is TGCAGCGTCCCGGGACAGAATTATGGCTACACCTTC.

The chain carries TRBV28 and TRBJ2-1; D remains unclear. V lost 2 bases, J lost 2 bases, and 7 bases lay in between. The CDR3 loop spans 14 amino acids. CDR1 MDHEN and CDR2 SYDVKM come from the germline V gene. The CDR3 sequence: CASSLVRAYNEQFF. DNA of the CDR3: TGTGCCAGCAGTTTAGTGAGAGCCTACAATGAGCAGTTCTTC. The whole variable domain, filled in from reference TRBV28 and TRBJ2-1, reads DVKVTQSSRYLVKRTGEKVFLECVQDMDHENMFWYRQDPGLGLRLIYFSYDVKMKEKGDIPEGYSVSREKKERFSLILESASTNQTSMYLCASSLVRAYNEQFFGPGTRLTVL.

The J gene is TRBJ2-7, the V gene TRBV29-1; 10 bases match TRBD2. Germline loops: CDR1 SQVTM, CDR2 ANQGSEA. CDR3 length: 15 residues. J was trimmed by 3 bases and V by 7 bases; bases with no gene match: 12. Here the CDR3 DNA reads TGCAGCGCCCGAGGTGGTAGCGGGAGGAACTACGAGCAGTACTTC. This sequence encodes CSARGGSGRNYEQYF.

V and J are TRBV5-1 and TRBJ2-1; D is undetermined. Trimming cost V 3 bases and J 2 bases, with 21 bases left between them. The CDR3 loop spans 18 amino acids. Per germline, CDR1 SGHRS and CDR2 YFSETQ. As DNA, the CDR3 is TGCGCCAGCAGCTCGCCCGAAGGGCAGATCCTCCCCTACAATGAGCAGTTCTTC. The encoded protein is CASSSPEGQILPYNEQFF.

The rearrangement links TRBV9 to TRBJ1-1, with D tentatively TRBD1 (5 bases). CDR3 length equals 17 residues. The germline gives CDR1 SGDLS, CDR2 YYNGEE. Trimming stripped 4 bases from V and 1 base from J, with 20 bases between. CDR3 protein: CASSPRDFPVANTEAFF. The CDR3 region has the DNA TGTGCCAGCAGCCCCCGGGACTTTCCAGTCGCGAACACTGAAGCTTTCTTT.

Regarding this clone: The sample contains more than one DNA sequence encoding this CDR3. J is TRBJ1-2 and V is TRBV27, with TRBD1 as a possible D gene (6 bases). The V gene's germline CDR1 is MNHEY and CDR2 SMNVEV (reference sequence). The V end lost 6 bases, the J end lost 4 bases, and 12 bases lay between the germline ends. The CDR3 runs to 13 residues. This CDR3 reads CASSFGQTYGYTF. The CDR3 DNA follows: TGTGCCAGCAGCTTTGGACAGACCTATGGCTACACCTTC.

The chain couples TRBV5-1 to TRBJ2-7; no clear D gene. CDR1 and CDR2 from the germline V gene are SGHRS and YFSETQ. CDR3 length: 14 residues. Trimming took 0 bases from V and 2 from J, leaving 9 bases between them. CDR3 protein: CASSLAFGTYEQYF. CDR3 DNA: TGCGCCAGCAGCTTGGCCTTTGGGACCTACGAGCAGTACTTC.

The chain is built from TRBV29-1 and TRBJ1-1, with D hard to call. Trimming took 3 bases from V and 0 from J, leaving 8 bases between them. CDR1 is SQVTM and CDR2 is ANQGSEA in the germline V gene. The CDR3 totals 13 residues. The CDR3 loop reads CSVESRMNTEAFF. The CDR3 bases are TGCAGCGTTGAGTCCAGAATGAACACTGAAGCTTTCTTT. Full variable domain (missing parts from reference TRBV29-1 and TRBJ1-1): SAVISQKPSRDICQRGTSLTIQCQVDSQVTMMFWYRQQPGQSLTLIATANQGSEATYESGFVIDKFPISRPNLTFSTLTVSNMSPEDSSIYLCSVESRMNTEAFFGQGTRLTVV.